This T cell receptor beta chain is from a study of radiation and T cells in renal cell carcinoma. Treatment given: treatment-naive control, cytoreductive nephrectomy. Control samples are tumors resected by cytoreductive nephrectomy without prior radiation. With 2 bases removed from V and 6 bases from J, the gap between germline ends came to 6 bases. The CDR3 has 11 residues. The germline CDR1 and CDR2 sequences are SGHKS and YYEKEE (reference sequence). Clones were read by immunoSEQ multiplex PCR, and TCRdb kept only the in-frame ones, dropping some. Of some 25,000 clones detected, roughly 64% appear once; the ten largest clones hold 22%.

The TCR sequence derives from a man in his forties with renal cell carcinoma. This rearrangement joins TRBV5-5 to TRBJ2-7; no definite D call. This material consisted of tumor tissue, taken from a patient whose treatment was nephrectomy without radiotherapy. The CDR3 DNA sequence: TGTGCCAGCAGCTTCGAGAGCGAGCAGTACTTC. Translating it yields CASSFESEQYF. Drawing the rest from reference TRBV5-5 and TRBJ2-7, the complete variable domain is DAGVTQSPTHLIKTRGQQVTLRCSPISGHKSVSWYQQVLGQGPQFIFQYYEKEERGRGNFPDRFSARQFPNYSSELNVNALLLGDSALYLCASSFESEQYFGPGTRLTVT.